Below, 28 T cell receptor beta chains from the same sample are listed, as sequenced in a study of cytomegalovirus exposure and HLA in healthy donors. The primer mix had 60 Vbeta and 13 Jbeta primers. Profiling relied on immunoSEQ multiplex PCR, and the TCRdb table lists in-frame clones only, not all of them. Of fewer than 350,000 clones listed, about 90% are singletons. The sequenced sample was PBMCs. The receptors derive from a woman between 18 and 30 years old in good health and CMV-seronegative.

The chain is built from TRBV7-6 and TRBJ2-1; a weak D match, TRBD2 (5 bases). Trimming pared 0 bases from V and 5 bases from J, leaving 14 bases between. The CDR3 contains 16 residues. CDR1 and CDR2 from the germline V gene are SGHVS and FNYEAQ. CDR3 sequence (DNA): TGTGCCAGCAGCTTAGCAGCGGCCAGTGAAGACAATGAGCAGTTCTTC. Translated: CASSLAAASEDNEQFF. Full variable domain (rest looked up from reference TRBV7-6 and TRBJ2-1): GAGVSQSPRYKVTKRGQDVALRCDPISGHVSLYWYRQALGQGPEFLTYFNYEAQQDKSGLPNDRFSAERPEGSISTLTIQRTEQRDSAMYRCASSLAAASEDNEQFFGPGTRLTVL.

This rearrangement joins TRBV7-9 to TRBJ1-6; 10 bases map to TRBD1. Per the germline V gene, CDR1 is SEHNR and CDR2 is FQNEAQ (reference sequence). The CDR3 loop spans 14 amino acids. V was pared by 5 bases and J by 8 bases, with 3 bases of the junction left unmatched. In DNA form, the CDR3 reads TGTGCCAGCAGCCCGGACAGGGGGGATTCACCCCTCCACTTT. This sequence encodes CASSPDRGDSPLHF.

Regarding this clone: The identical CDR3 is also encoded by other nucleotide sequences in the sample. The chain carries TRBV5-6 and TRBJ1-6; D is undetermined. This CDR3 has 15 amino acids. Trimming cost V 0 bases and J 1 base, with 5 bases left between them. Germline V CDR1 and CDR2: SGHDT, YYEEEE. In DNA form, the CDR3 reads TGTGCCAGCAGCTTGGCCGGGTCCTATAATTCACCCCTCCACTTT. It specifies CASSLAGSYNSPLHF.

CDR3 region: CASTPENRDHEQYF. The CDR3 DNA reads TGTGCCAGCACCCCGGAGAACAGGGACCACGAGCAGTACTTC. This rearrangement joins TRBV25-1 to TRBJ2-7; the D gene is possibly TRBD1 (6 bases). Germline loops: CDR1 MGHDK, CDR2 SYGVNS. Trimming pared 7 bases from V and 5 bases from J, leaving 18 bases between. The CDR3 runs 14 residues.

The V and J genes are TRBV10-3 and TRBJ2-1, with 11 nucleotides matching TRBD2. The CDR3 extends over 16 amino acids. V was clipped by 4 bases and J by 8 bases; unmatched bases: 10. The germline V gene encodes CDR1 ENHRY and CDR2 SYGVKD. The CDR3 loop is CAISGIAGTSGDEQFF. For the CDR3, the DNA is TGTGCCATCAGTGGAATAGCCGGGACTAGCGGTGATGAGCAGTTCTTC.

The CDR3 DNA reads TGTGCCAGCAGCTTGGGGCTAGCGGGGGTATATAGTCCAGATACGCAGTATTTT. Translated, it gives CASSLGLAGVYSPDTQYF. The genes are TRBV5-6 and TRBJ2-3; 10 bases match TRBD2. V gave up 0 bases and J gave up 4 bases; unmatched junction bases: 11. CDR1 is SGHDT, CDR2 YYEEEE, per germline. This CDR3 has 18 amino acids.

The rearrangement links TRBV2 to TRBJ1-4; D remains unclear. The germline V gene has CDR1 SNHLY and CDR2 FYNNEI. This CDR3 comprises 14 residues. With 6 bases removed from V and 4 bases from J, the gap between germline ends came to 12 bases. CDR3 protein: CASSRRINNEKLFF. The CDR3 DNA reads as TGTGCCAGCAGCCGCAGGATCAATAATGAAAAACTGTTTTTT.

The V and J genes are TRBV5-1 and TRBJ2-7; TRBD1 matches at 8 bases. V lost 0 bases, J lost 7 bases, and 12 bases stayed unmatched. Germline V gene lookup returns CDR1 SGHRS and CDR2 YFSETQ. There are 16 residues in the CDR3. The CDR3 nucleotides are TGCGCCAGCAGCTTGGGGCAGGGGGCTCCTGGGGGGGAGCAGTACTTC. The encoded protein is CASSLGQGAPGGEQYF.

The chain recombines TRBV19 with TRBJ1-1; D is perhaps TRBD1 (5 bases). Germline CDR1 reads LNHDA; CDR2 reads SQIVND (reference sequence). This CDR3 comprises 12 residues. Trimming pared 7 bases from V and 4 bases from J, leaving 10 bases between. Here the CDR3 DNA reads TGTGCCAGTAAAGTGGGGGGCACTGAAGCTTTCTTT. Amino acids: CASKVGGTEAFF.

The chain carries TRBV19 and TRBJ2-5; possible D gene TRBD1, 5 bases. CDR3 length: 15 residues. Germline V gene sequence: CDR1 LNHDA, CDR2 SQIVND (reference sequence). Trimming shortened V by 9 bases and J by 4 bases, and 21 bases separated the two germline ends. The CDR3 loop is CARAMLVRVGETQYF. The CDR3 nucleotides are TGTGCCAGAGCTATGCTCGTCAGGGTAGGAGAGACCCAGTACTTC.

This chain's CDR3 is CASSLISGYEQFF. CDR3 coding DNA: TGTGCCAGCAGCTTAATTTCAGGGTATGAGCAGTTCTTC. This chain uses TRBV7-3 with TRBJ2-1; possibly TRBD1 for D (5 bases). This CDR3 comprises 13 residues. V lost 1 base, J lost 8 bases, and 9 bases lay in between. Germline CDR1 SGHTA, CDR2 FQGTGA.

This clone was seen once. The rearrangement joins TRBV6-5 to TRBJ1-3; D uncertain. The CDR3 runs to 14 residues. Germline V gene data show CDR1 as MNHEY and CDR2 as SVGAGI. V lost 6 bases, J lost 4 bases, and 13 bases lay in between. The CDR3 loop is CASSPGEYGNTIYF. As DNA, the CDR3 is TGTGCCAGCAGCCCCGGGGAGTACGGAAACACCATATATTTT.

The chain links TRBV5-1 to TRBJ2-1; TRBD2 agrees at 12 bases. This CDR3 spans 16 amino acids. Per germline, CDR1 SGHRS and CDR2 YFSETQ. Trimming took 4 bases from V and 10 from J; bases not matched to a gene: 12. CDR3 sequence: CASSAAPSGGAEEQFF. The CDR3 DNA reads TGCGCCAGCAGCGCGGCCCCTAGCGGGGGGGCAGAAGAGCAGTTCTTC.

The genes are TRBV11-3 and TRBJ2-5; 7 bases are a match to TRBD2. CDR3 length equals 16 residues. Trimming took 1 base from V and 1 from J; bases not matched to a gene: 6. Germline V gene lookup returns CDR1 SGHNT and CDR2 YENEEA. CDR3: CASSLGASGGQETQYF. CDR3 nucleotide sequence: TGTGCCAGCAGCTTAGGAGCTAGCGGAGGCCAAGAGACCCAGTACTTC.

The chain joins TRBV19 to TRBJ1-5; D is unclear. The CDR3 sequence is 15 residues long. CDR1 is LNHDA, CDR2 SQIVND, per germline (reference sequence). The V and J ends lost 1 base and 3 bases respectively, with 10 bases between them. DNA of the CDR3: TGTGCCAGTAGTATAGGAATACAGCTCAATCAGCCCCAGCATTTT. Residues: CASSIGIQLNQPQHF.

Comment on this clone: Other DNA sequences from this sample encode an identical CDR3 as well. The gene calls are TRBV11-2 and TRBJ1-1; D is possibly TRBD1 (5 bases). V lost 6 bases and J 8 bases, leaving 10 bases between the germline ends. Germline V lookup: CDR1 SGHAT, CDR2 FQNNGV. The CDR3 extends over 11 amino acids. CDR3 loop: CASSLGGEAFF. DNA for the CDR3: TGTGCCAGCAGTTTGGGGGGAGAAGCTTTCTTT.

J is TRBJ2-7 and V is TRBV7-2; 7 nucleotides match TRBD2. CDR3 length: 14 amino acids. V lost 1 base and J lost 3; bases outside the gene matches: 3. Per germline, CDR1 SGHTA and CDR2 FQGNSA. CDR3 amino acids: CASSLGRTSYEQYF. The CDR3 DNA reads TGTGCCAGCAGCTTAGGCCGGACTAGCTACGAGCAGTACTTC.

The chain carries TRBV5-4 and TRBJ1-2, with D tentatively TRBD1 (5 bases). This CDR3 has 13 amino acids. With 4 bases removed from V and 6 bases from J, the gap between germline ends came to 13 bases. Germline assignment: CDR1 SGHNT and CDR2 YYREEE (reference sequence). This CDR3 is CASSRGKGDGYTF. The CDR3 DNA follows: TGTGCCAGCAGCCGTGGGAAAGGGGATGGCTACACCTTC.

The chain links TRBV7-6 to TRBJ1-4; 10 nucleotides match TRBD1. Germline CDR1 and CDR2: SGHVS and FNYEAQ. The V segment lost 4 bases and the J segment 10 bases; nucleotides outside the gene matches: 6. The CDR3 is 14 residues long. The CDR3 DNA reads TGTGCCAGCAGCTCAAGGACAGGGGGGGGAAAACTGTTTTTT. It specifies CASSSRTGGGKLFF.

The V and J genes are TRBV10-3 and TRBJ1-4, with TRBD1 as a possible D gene (6 bases). The CDR3 covers 17 residues. Trimming stripped 4 bases from V and 4 bases from J, with 19 bases between. CDR1 is ENHRY and CDR2 is SYGVKD in the germline V gene. The CDR3: CAISVSLPGQINEKLFF. In DNA form, the CDR3 reads TGTGCCATCAGTGTTTCCCTCCCCGGACAGATTAATGAAAAACTGTTTTTT.

This CDR3 is CATSQRGPYNEQFF. In DNA form, the CDR3 reads TGTGCCACGTCCCAGCGAGGGCCCTACAATGAGCAGTTCTTC. The chain employs TRBV11-1 and TRBJ2-1; D is possibly TRBD2 (5 bases). Trimming shortened V by 10 bases and J by 2 bases, and 15 bases separated the two germline ends. Germline V gene data show CDR1 as SGHAT and CDR2 as FQDESV (reference sequence). The CDR3 spans 14 residues.

The sample holds a few counts of this clone. The chain has TRBV4-1 and TRBJ1-2, with 7 bases fitting TRBD1. V lost 2 bases, J lost 10 bases, and 4 bases stayed unmatched. This CDR3 region has 12 residues. Germline V lookup: CDR1 MGHRA, CDR2 YSYEKL. CDR3 sequence: CASSQSDRFYTF. For the CDR3, the DNA is TGCGCCAGCAGCCAATCGGACAGGTTCTACACCTTC.

The V and J genes are TRBV9 and TRBJ1-2, with D possibly matching TRBD1 (6 bases). The CDR3 length is 16 residues. The germline gives CDR1 SGDLS, CDR2 YYNGEE. Trimming removed 0 bases from V and 3 bases from J, with 15 bases in between. CDR3 protein: CASSVANQGKDYGYTF. CDR3 coding DNA: TGTGCCAGCAGCGTAGCTAACCAGGGGAAGGACTATGGCTACACCTTC.

This chain connects TRBV5-1 to TRBJ2-1, with D possibly being TRBD2 (5 bases). V gave up 2 bases and J gave up 8 bases, with 11 bases separating them. The CDR3 contains 13 residues. Per the germline V gene, CDR1 is SGHRS and CDR2 is YFSETQ. CDR3 sequence reads: CASSLYGLDEQFF. CDR3 in DNA: TGCGCCAGCAGCTTATATGGACTCGATGAGCAGTTCTTC.

The rearrangement uses TRBV4-2 and TRBJ1-2; maybe TRBD1 (6 bases). Germline CDR1 reads LGHNA; CDR2 reads YNFKEQ. With 6 bases removed from V and 2 bases from J, the gap between germline ends came to 16 bases. This CDR3 is 15 amino acids long. DNA for the CDR3: TGTGCCAGCAGGGGCCAGGACAGTTCCAACTATGGCTACACCTTC. It translates to CASRGQDSSNYGYTF.

The rearrangement links TRBV11-2 to TRBJ1-2, with TRBD1 matching 7 bases. The J segment lost 2 bases and the V segment lost 1 base, leaving 10 bases of the junction unmatched. The CDR3 runs 17 residues. Germline V gene lookup returns CDR1 SGHAT and CDR2 FQNNGV. Written as DNA, the CDR3 is TGTGCCAGCAGCTTAGGACGCGGAGGGGGCGCGAACTATGGCTACACCTTC. Residues: CASSLGRGGGANYGYTF.

The J gene is TRBJ2-1, the V gene TRBV6-6; perhaps TRBD2 as D (5 bases). Trimming removed 2 bases from V and 13 bases from J, with 15 bases in between. Looked up from germline, CDR1 is MNHNY and CDR2 is SVGAGI (reference sequence). This CDR3 comprises 13 residues. The CDR3 DNA follows: TGTGCCAGCAGTTACCGTGGGGAGAGGAAACAGTTCTTC. Protein product: CASSYRGERKQFF.

The gene calls are TRBV19 and TRBJ1-5; the D gene is possibly TRBD1 (6 bases). This CDR3 region has 13 residues. V gave up 4 bases and J gave up 4 bases, with 8 bases separating them. The V gene's germline CDR1 is LNHDA and CDR2 SQIVND (reference sequence). The CDR3 DNA reads as TGTGCCAGTAGTAGAGGGGGAAATCAGCCCCAGCATTTT. This encodes CASSRGGNQPQHF.